This TCR beta chain was identified in a study of beta chain features in type 1 diabetes. Looking at the study overall: Patients did not differ from healthy donors in age, gender or cell yield.

Investigators reverse transcribed all isolated RNA, so they sequenced expressed TCRB transcripts. The read count averaged about 3.57 million across naive, central memory and regulatory T cell samples. The repertoire was sequenced with immunoSEQ multiplex PCR; TCRdb's copy has only in-frame clones and lacks some. There are 810,000 or so clones in the sample; 17% occur only once, and 0.02% to 0.03% lies in the top ten. The CDR3 has 14 amino acids. V was cut by 2 bases and J by 4 bases, with 12 bases left in between. Germline V gives CDR1 SGHTA, CDR2 FQGNSA. With regard to this clone: Its antigen is not identified.

Heparinised blood was drawn once per donor, averaging around 110 mL. Whole-study findings and limits: All four CD4+ subsets of Type 1 diabetes patients contained TCRB CDR3s that were moderately but significantly shorter.

The chain recombines TRBV7-2 with TRBJ2-7; tentatively, D is TRBD1 or TRBD2 (5 bases each). Material for sequencing was naive CD4+ T cells from blood. This TCR derives from a young woman in good health. The CDR3 loop is CASSLTRDAYEQYF. Written as DNA, the CDR3 is TGTGCCAGCAGCTTAACCCGGGACGCGTACGAGCAGTACTTC. The full variable domain, with the rest looked up from reference TRBV7-2 and TRBJ2-7, is GAGVSQSPSNKVTEKGKDVELRCDPISGHTALYWYRQSLGQGLEFLIYFQGNSAPDKSGLPSDRFSAERTGGSVSTLTIQRTQQEDSAVYLCASSLTRDAYEQYFGPGTRLTVT.